Described below is a single T cell receptor beta chain sequence and its context. Its antigen is still unknown. The entry originates in a study of shared clonotypes between healthy human individuals. Authors' processing steps: ImmunoSEQ only sent back junction sequences with no quality scores, so filtering was done differently. The table came from immunoSEQ multiplex PCR; TCRdb's copy has only in-frame clones and leaves some out. V, J and clone size reflect that table, while D and trimming were determined from the DNA. There are hundreds of thousands of clones in the sample; around 73% occur only once, and about 1.8% lies in the top ten. Study-wide findings and caveats: In this cohort, only blood was sampled, and tissue repertoires likely differ. Clonotype sharing across a handful of donors was observed for about 5.5% of naive CD4 clonotypes. Among the subsets, naive ones generally showed larger estimated richness than memory ones.

Germline lookup yields CDR1 GTSNPN and CDR2 SVGIG (reference sequence). CDR3 length: 12 amino acids. V dropped 0 bases and J dropped 12 bases, with 15 bases sitting between them. Sequences were obtained from memory CD4+ T cells sorted from blood. Subset described: CD45RA-negative fraction. The sequence derives from a woman aged 25-40 years in good health. The V gene is TRBV30, the J gene TRBJ2-7; D remains unclear. In nucleotides, the CDR3 is TGTGCCTGGAGTGTGGGTGTAAAGGGCCGGTACTTC. Translating it yields CAWSVGVKGRYF.